This T cell receptor beta chain was retrieved from a study of beta chain features in type 1 diabetes. Study conclusions and caveats: Patients showed naive, central memory and Treg TCRB repertoires that appeared more similar than those of healthy donors.

Every bit of the isolated RNA underwent reverse transcription, so sequencing read expressed TCRB transcripts. The repertoire was sequenced with immunoSEQ multiplex PCR; TCRdb's copy has only in-frame clones and lacks some. This repertoire shows around 340,000 clones, roughly a fifth found once; its top ten account for 0.044%. In regard to this clone: No antigen is known for it.

Sequencing used naive CD4+ T cells from blood. The clonotype was recovered from a woman aged 18-35 years in good health.

The CDR3 loop reads CASSLGNYEQYF. The CDR3 nucleotides are TGCGCCAGCAGCTTGGGTAACTACGAGCAGTACTTC. The genes are TRBV5-1 and TRBJ2-7; D ambiguous. CDR1 is SGHRS and CDR2 is YFSETQ in the germline V gene. This CDR3 contains 12 residues. V was clipped by 0 bases and J by 3 bases, with 4 bases between them.